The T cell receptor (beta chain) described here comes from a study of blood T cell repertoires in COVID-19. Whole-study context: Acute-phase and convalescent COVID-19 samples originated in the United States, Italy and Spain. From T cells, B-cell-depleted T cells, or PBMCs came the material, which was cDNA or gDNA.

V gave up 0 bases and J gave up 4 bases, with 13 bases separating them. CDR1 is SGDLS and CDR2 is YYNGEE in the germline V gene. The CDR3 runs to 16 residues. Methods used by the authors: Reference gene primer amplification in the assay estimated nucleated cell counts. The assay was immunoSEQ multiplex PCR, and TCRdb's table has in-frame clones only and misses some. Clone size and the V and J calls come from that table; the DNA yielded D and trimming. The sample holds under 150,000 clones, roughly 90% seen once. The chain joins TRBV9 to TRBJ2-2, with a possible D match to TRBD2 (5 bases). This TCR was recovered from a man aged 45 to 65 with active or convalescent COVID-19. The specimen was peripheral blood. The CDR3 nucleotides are TGTGCCAGCAGCGTAGGATCCTCGGGGTTCACCGGGGAGCTGTTTTTT. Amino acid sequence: CASSVGSSGFTGELFF.